This TCR beta chain stems from a study of cytomegalovirus exposure and HLA in healthy donors. Overall study findings and caveats: V- and J-gene trimming in TCR beta was tied to a missense DCLRE1C variant by an analysis performed later. HLA restriction was apparent for most CMV-associated TCR beta chains in a later analysis. A likely sequencing artifact accounted for one observed cluster of highly shared sequence variants. Most of the TCR beta V segments (in an earlier analysis) were productive either about 87% or about 30% of the time.

Germline V gene data show CDR1 as WSHSY and CDR2 as SAAADI. V was trimmed by 3 bases and J by 7 bases, leaving 10 bases between them. This CDR3 region has 14 residues. As concerns this clone: Its target is not known.

In the PCR, 60 Vbeta and 13 Jbeta primers were used. Some clones are missing from TCRdb's copy, which holds only in-frame ones; the method was immunoSEQ multiplex PCR. The table shows roughly 60,000 clones, with 65% to 80% occurring only once. Sequences were obtained from PBMCs. This TCR was sampled from a woman aged 25 to 45 in good health and CMV-seronegative. J is TRBJ1-6 and V is TRBV10-2, with D tentatively TRBD1 (6 bases). The CDR3 protein is CASSERGANSPLHF. CDR3 bases: TGCGCCAGCAGTGAACGGGGGGCAAATTCACCCCTCCACTTT.